This TCR beta chain appears in the sequencing data of a study of beta chain features in type 1 diabetes. Background on the study: Summed over all samples, the examined sorted cells came to 107,917,701.

Whole-study findings and limits: Moderately but significantly shorter TCRB CDR3s were found in Type 1 diabetes patients in all four CD4+ subsets.

Every bit of the isolated RNA underwent reverse transcription, so sequencing read expressed TCRB transcripts. Clones were sequenced by immunoSEQ multiplex PCR, and TCRdb holds only the in-frame ones, with some missing. The sample shows around 130,000 clones, 9% of them seen only once. The V gene's germline CDR1 is MGHDK and CDR2 SYGVNS. CDR3 length: 15 residues. V lost 1 base to trimming and J lost 7 bases, with 14 bases between them. Only a few counts were recorded for this clone. The antigen remains unidentified. Sequenced: central memory CD4+ T cells from blood. This chain connects TRBV25-1 to TRBJ2-1; D perhaps matches TRBD2 (7 bases). This sequence was found in a man under 40 with type 1 diabetes. CDR3 bases: TGTGCCAGCAGTGAATCCGGGGGGCCAGGGAATGAGCAGTTCTTC. Amino acids: CASSESGGPGNEQFF.